Following are 4 T cell receptor beta chains from one sample sequenced in a study of siplizumab effects on memory and regulatory T cells. The protocol was immunoSEQ multiplex PCR, while the TCRdb copy is restricted to in-frame clones and leaves out a portion. The repertoire holds some 100,000 clones, with around 94% as singletons. The sample taken for sequencing was Tregs sorted from blood. Receptors originate from a human donor in good health.

V gene TRBV11-2 combines with J gene TRBJ2-2, with 8 positions matching TRBD1. Per the germline V gene, CDR1 is SGHAT and CDR2 is FQNNGV. The CDR3 is made up of 15 amino acids. V was clipped by 5 bases and J by 4 bases; unmatched bases: 6. The CDR3 DNA is TGTGCCAGCAGCCACAAGACAGGGGCCACCGGGGAGCTGTTTTTT. Its translation: CASSHKTGATGELFF.

As DNA, the CDR3 is TGCGCCAGCAGTGTGCCGGAGGTAGGCTACACCTTC. This translates into CASSVPEVGYTF. The chain is built from TRBV10-2 and TRBJ1-2, with unresolved D. V lost 4 bases and J lost 8, with 11 bases in between. This CDR3 has 12 amino acids. Germline lookup yields CDR1 WSHSY and CDR2 SAAADI.

This sequence joins TRBV12-1 and TRBJ2-7; the table's D call of TRBD2 was not tested on the DNA. TRBV12-1 is tagged as a pseudogene. CDR3 length: 15 residues. CDR3 DNA: TGTGCCAGCAGCTTTAGCGGGATCCCCTCCTACGAGCAGTACTTC. Translating it yields CASSFSGIPSYEQYF.

V gene TRBV7-3 combines with J gene TRBJ2-6; the D gene is possibly TRBD1 (6 bases). This CDR3 comprises 17 residues. V shed 2 bases and J shed 0 bases, with 11 bases lying between them. The V gene's germline CDR1 is SGHTA and CDR2 FQGTGA. The CDR3 nucleotides read TGTGCCAGCAGCTTATTCGACAGGAACTCTGGGGCCAACGTCCTGACTTTC. Translating it yields CASSLFDRNSGANVLTF.